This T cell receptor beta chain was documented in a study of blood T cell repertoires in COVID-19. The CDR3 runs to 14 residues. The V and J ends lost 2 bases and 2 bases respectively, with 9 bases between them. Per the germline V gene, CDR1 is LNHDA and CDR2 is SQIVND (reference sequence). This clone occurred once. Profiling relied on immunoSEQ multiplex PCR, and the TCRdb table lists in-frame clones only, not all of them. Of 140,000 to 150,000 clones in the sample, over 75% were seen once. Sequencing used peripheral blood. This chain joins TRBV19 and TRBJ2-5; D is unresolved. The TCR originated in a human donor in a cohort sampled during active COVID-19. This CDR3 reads CASSIRNRQETQYF. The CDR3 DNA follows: TGTGCCAGTAGTATAAGGAACAGACAAGAGACCCAGTACTTC.